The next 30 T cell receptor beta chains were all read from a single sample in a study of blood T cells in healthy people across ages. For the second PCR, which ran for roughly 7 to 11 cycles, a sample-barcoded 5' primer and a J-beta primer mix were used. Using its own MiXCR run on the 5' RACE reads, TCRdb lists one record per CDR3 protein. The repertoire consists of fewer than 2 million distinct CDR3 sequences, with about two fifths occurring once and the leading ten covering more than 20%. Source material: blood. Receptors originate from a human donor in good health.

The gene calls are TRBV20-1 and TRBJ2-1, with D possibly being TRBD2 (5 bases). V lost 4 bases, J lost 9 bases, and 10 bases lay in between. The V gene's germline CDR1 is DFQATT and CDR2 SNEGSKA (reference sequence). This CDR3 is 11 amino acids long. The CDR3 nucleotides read TGCAGTGCTAAATTACGGGGTGAGCAGTTCTTC. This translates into CSAKLRGEQFF.

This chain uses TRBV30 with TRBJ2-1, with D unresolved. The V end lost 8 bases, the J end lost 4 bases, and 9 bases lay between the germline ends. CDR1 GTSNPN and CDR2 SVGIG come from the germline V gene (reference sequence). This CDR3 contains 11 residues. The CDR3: CARTRYNEQFF. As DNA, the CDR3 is TGTGCCAGGACCCGATACAATGAGCAGTTCTTC.

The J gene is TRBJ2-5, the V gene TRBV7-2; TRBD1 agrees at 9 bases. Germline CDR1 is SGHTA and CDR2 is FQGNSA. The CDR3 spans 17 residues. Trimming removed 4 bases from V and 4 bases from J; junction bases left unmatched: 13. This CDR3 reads CASSSQAGTGSIETQYF. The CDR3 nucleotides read TGTGCCAGCAGCTCCCAGGCCGGGACAGGGTCTATAGAGACCCAGTACTTC.

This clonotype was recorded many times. The CDR3 region is CASSLAGGTNSPLHF. In nucleotides, the CDR3 is TGCGCCAGCAGCTTGGCCGGCGGCACTAATTCACCCCTCCACTTT. This chain joins TRBV5-1 and TRBJ1-6; no clear D. The CDR3 length is 15 residues. Per germline, CDR1 SGHRS and CDR2 YFSETQ. V was trimmed by 0 bases and J by 6 bases, leaving 10 bases between them.

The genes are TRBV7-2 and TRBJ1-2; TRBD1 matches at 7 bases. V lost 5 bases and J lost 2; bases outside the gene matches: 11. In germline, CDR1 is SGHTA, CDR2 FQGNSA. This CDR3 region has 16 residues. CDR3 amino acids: CASSLISGTANYGYTF. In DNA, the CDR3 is TGTGCCAGCAGCCTAATTTCGGGGACAGCGAACTATGGCTACACCTTC.

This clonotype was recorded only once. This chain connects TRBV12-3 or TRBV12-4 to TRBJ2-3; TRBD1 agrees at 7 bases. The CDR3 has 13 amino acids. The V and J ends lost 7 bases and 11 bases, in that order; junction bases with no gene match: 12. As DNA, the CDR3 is TGTGCCAGCACCCCAGGGGGTGCAGATGTGCAGTATTTT. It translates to CASTPGGADVQYF.

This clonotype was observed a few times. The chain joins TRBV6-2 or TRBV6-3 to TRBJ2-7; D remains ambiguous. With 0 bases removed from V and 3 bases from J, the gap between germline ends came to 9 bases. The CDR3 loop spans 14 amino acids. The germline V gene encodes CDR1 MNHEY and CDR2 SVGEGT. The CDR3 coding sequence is TGTGCCAGCAGTTACTCGGGCCCACTCTACGAGCAGTACTTC. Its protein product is CASSYSGPLYEQYF.

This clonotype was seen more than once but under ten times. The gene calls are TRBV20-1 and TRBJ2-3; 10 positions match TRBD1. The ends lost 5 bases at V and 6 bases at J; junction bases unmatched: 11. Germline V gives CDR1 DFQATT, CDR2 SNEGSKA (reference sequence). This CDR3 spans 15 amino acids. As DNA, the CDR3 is TGCAGTGCTGGAGGACAGGGGGGTACTATGGATACGCAGTATTTT. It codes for CSAGGQGGTMDTQYF.

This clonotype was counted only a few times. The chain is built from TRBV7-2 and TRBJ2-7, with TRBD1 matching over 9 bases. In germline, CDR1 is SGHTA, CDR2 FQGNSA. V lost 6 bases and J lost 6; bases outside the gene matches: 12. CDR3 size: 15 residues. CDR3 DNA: TGTGCCAGCAGTCCCAGCGGGACAGGGACGCTCGAGCAGTACTTC. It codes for CASSPSGTGTLEQYF.

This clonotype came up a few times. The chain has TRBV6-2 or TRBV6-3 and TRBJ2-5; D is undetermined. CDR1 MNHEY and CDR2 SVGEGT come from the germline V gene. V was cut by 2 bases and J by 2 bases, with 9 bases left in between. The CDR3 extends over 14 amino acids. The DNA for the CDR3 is TGTGCCAGCAGTTACGGCCCTGATCAAGAGACCCAGTACTTC. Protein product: CASSYGPDQETQYF.

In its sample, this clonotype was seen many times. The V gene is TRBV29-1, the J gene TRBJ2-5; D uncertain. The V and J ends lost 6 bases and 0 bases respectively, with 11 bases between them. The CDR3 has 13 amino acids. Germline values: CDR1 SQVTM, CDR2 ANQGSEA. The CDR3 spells CSVGRLYQETQYF. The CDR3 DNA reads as TGCAGCGTCGGACGGCTGTACCAAGAGACCCAGTACTTC.

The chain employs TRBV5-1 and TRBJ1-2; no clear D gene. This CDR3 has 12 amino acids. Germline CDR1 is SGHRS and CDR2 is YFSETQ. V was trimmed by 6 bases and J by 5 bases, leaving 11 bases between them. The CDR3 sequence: CASNKTPYGYTF. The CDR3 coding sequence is TGCGCCAGCAACAAAACACCTTATGGCTACACCTTC.

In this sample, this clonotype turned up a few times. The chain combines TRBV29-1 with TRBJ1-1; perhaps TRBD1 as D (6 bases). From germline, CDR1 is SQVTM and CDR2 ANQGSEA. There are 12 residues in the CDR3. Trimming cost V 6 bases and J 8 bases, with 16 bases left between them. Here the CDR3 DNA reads TGCAGCGTCGATCTGGGGGGCGTAGAAGCTTTCTTT. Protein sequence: CSVDLGGVEAFF.

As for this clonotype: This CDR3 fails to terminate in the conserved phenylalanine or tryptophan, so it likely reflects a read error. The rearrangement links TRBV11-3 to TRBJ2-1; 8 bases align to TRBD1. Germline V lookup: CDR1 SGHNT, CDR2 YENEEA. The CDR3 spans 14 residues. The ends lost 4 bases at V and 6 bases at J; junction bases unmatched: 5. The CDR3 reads CASSSGQVGNEQFV. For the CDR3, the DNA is TGTGCCAGCAGCTCGGGACAGGTGGGCAATGAGCAGTTCGTC.

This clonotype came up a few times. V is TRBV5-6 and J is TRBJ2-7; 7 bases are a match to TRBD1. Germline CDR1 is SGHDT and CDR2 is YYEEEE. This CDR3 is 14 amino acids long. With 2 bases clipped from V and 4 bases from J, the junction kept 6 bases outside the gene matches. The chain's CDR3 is CASSFGDSPYEQYF. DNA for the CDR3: TGTGCCAGCAGCTTTGGGGACAGTCCTTACGAGCAGTACTTC.

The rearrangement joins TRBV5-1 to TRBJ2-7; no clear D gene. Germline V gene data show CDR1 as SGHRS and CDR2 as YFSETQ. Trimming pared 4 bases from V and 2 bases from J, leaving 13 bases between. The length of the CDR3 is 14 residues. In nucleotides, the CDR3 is TGCGCCAGCAGCCCCGTGACTGCCACCTACGAGCAGTACTTC. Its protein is CASSPVTATYEQYF.

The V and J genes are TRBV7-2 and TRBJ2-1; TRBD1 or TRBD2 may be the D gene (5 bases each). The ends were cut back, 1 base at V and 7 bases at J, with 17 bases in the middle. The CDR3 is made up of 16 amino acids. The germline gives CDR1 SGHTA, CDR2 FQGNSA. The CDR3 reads CASSLERDPTVNEQFF. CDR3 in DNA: TGTGCCAGCAGCTTAGAACGGGACCCTACCGTTAATGAGCAGTTCTTC.

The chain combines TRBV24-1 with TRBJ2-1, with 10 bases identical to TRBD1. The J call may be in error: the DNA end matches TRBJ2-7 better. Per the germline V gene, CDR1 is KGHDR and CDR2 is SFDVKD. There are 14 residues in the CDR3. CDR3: CATSRDRGSHEQYF. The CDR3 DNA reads TGTGCCACCAGCCGGGACAGGGGTTCCCATGAGCAGTACTTC.

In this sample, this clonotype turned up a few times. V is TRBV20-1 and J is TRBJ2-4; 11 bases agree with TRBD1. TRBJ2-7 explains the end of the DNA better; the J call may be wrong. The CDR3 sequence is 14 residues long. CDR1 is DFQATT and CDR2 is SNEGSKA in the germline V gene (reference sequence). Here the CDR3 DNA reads TGCAGTGCTCCCGGGGACAGGGGGATACACGAGCAGTACTTC. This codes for CSAPGDRGIHEQYF.

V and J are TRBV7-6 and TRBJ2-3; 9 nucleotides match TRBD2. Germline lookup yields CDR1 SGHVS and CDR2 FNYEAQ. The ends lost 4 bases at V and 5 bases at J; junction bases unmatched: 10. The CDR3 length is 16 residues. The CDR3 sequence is CASSYEAGGPGDTQYF. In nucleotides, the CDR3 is TGTGCCAGCAGCTACGAAGCGGGGGGCCCGGGAGATACGCAGTATTTT. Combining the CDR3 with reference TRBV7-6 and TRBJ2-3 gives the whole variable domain GAGVSQSPRYKVTKRGQDVALRCDPISGHVSLYWYRQALGQGPEFLTYFNYEAQQDKSGLPNDRFSAERPEGSISTLTIQRTEQRDSAMYRCASSYEAGGPGDTQYFGPGTRLTVL.

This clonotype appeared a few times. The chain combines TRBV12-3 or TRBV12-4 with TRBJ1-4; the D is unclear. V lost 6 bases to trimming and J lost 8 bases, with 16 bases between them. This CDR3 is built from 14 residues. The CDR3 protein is CASSLKIPGEKLFF. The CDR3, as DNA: TGTGCCAGCAGCCTCAAAATCCCGGGCGAAAAACTGTTTTTT.

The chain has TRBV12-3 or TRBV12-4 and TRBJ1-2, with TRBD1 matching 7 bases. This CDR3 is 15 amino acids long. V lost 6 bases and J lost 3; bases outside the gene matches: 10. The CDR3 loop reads CASSSNPRGDYGYTF. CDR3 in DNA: TGTGCCAGCAGCTCAAACCCCAGGGGGGACTATGGCTACACCTTC.

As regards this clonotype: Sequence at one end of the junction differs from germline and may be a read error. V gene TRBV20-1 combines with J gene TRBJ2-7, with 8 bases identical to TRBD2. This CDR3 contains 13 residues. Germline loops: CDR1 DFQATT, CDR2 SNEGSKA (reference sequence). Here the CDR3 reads CSAHSGDNYGQYF. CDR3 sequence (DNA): TGCAGTGCGCATAGCGGGGACAACTACGGGCAGTACTTC.

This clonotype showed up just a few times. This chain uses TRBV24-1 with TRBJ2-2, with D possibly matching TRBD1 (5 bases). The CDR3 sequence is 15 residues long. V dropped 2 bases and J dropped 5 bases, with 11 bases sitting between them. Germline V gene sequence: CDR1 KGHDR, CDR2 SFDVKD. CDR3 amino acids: CATSDSGRSTGELFF. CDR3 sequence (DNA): TGTGCCACCAGTGATTCAGGGCGGTCTACCGGGGAGCTGTTTTTT.

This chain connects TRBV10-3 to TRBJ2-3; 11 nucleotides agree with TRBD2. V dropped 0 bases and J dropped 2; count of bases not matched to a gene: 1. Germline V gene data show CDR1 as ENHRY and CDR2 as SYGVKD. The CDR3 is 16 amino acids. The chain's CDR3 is CAISESTSGVTDTQYF. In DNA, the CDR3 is TGTGCCATCAGTGAGTCGACTAGCGGGGTCACAGATACGCAGTATTTT.

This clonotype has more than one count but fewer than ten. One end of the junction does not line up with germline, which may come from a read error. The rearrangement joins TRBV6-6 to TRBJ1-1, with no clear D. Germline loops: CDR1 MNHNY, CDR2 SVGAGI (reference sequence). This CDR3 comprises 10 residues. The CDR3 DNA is TGTGCCAGCAGTTCCACGGAAGGTTTCTTT. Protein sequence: CASSSTEGFF.

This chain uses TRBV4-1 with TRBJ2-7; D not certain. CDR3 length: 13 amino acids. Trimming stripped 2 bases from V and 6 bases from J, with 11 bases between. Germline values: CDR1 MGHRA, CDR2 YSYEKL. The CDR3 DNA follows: TGCGCCAGCAGCCAACTCGAGGCGTCCGAGCAGTACTTC. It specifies CASSQLEASEQYF.

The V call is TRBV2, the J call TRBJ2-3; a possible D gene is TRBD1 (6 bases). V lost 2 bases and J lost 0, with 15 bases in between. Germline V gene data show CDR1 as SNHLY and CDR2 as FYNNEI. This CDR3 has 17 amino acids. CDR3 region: CASSEYLTGDSTDTQYF. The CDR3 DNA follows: TGTGCCAGCAGTGAATATTTGACAGGCGATAGCACAGATACGCAGTATTTT.

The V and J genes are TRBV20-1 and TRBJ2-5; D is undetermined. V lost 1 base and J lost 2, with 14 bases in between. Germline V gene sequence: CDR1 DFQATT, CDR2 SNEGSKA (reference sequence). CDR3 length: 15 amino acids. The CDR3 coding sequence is TGCAGTGCTAGAGGGCCGCGCAGTTATCAAGAGACCCAGTACTTC. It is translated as CSARGPRSYQETQYF.

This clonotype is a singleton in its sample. The CDR3 nucleotides read TGTGCCAGCAGCTTGGCTGTCGTGGGGGGGACAGATACGCAGTATTTT. This encodes CASSLAVVGGTDTQYF. The chain is built from TRBV7-2 and TRBJ2-3; 7 positions agree with TRBD2. Germline CDR1 SGHTA, CDR2 FQGNSA. Trimming took 3 bases from V and 3 from J; bases not matched to a gene: 9. The CDR3 runs 16 residues.